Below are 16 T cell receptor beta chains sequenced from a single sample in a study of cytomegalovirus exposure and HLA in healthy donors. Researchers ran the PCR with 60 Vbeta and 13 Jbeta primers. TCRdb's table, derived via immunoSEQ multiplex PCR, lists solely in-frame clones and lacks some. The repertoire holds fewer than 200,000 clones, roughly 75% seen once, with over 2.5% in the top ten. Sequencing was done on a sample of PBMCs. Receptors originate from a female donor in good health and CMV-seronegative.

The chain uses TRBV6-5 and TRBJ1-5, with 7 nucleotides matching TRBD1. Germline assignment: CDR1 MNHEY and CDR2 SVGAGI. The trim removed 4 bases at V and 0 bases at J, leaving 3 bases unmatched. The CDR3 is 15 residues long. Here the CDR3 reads CASSLDRYSNQPQHF. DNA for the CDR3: TGTGCCAGCAGTTTGGACAGGTATAGCAATCAGCCCCAGCATTTT.

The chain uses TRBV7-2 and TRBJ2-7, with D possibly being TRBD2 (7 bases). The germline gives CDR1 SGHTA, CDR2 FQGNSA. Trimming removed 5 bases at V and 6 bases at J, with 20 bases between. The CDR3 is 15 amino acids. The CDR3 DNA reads TGTGCCAGCAGCCGATCCGGGGGCGGGAGACTCGAGCAGTACTTC. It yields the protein CASSRSGGGRLEQYF.

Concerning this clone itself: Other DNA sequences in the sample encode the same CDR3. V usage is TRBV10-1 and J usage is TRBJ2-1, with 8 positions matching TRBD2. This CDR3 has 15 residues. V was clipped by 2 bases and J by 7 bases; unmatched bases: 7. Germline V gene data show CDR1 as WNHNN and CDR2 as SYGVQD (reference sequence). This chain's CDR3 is CASSEVGAGDNEQFF. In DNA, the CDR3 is TGCGCCAGCAGTGAGGTAGGAGCGGGGGATAATGAGCAGTTCTTC.

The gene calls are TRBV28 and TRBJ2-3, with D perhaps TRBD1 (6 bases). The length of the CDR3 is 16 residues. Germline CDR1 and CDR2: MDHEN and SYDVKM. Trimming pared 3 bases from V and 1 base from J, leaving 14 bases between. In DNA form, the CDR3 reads TGTGCCAGCAGTTTTTCGTGGGGACAACGCACAGATACGCAGTATTTT. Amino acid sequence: CASSFSWGQRTDTQYF.

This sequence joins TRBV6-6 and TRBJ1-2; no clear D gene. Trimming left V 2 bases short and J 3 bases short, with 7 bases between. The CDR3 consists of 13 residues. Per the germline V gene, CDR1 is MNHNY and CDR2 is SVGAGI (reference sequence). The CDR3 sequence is CASSYGGDYGYTF. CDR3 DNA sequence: TGTGCCAGCAGTTACGGTGGAGACTATGGCTACACCTTC.

Here the CDR3 DNA reads TGTGCCATCAAGGGCGGGCAGGGGCAGAACGAGCAGTACTTC. Translated, it gives CAIKGGQGQNEQYF. The chain links TRBV10-3 to TRBJ2-7; D is possibly TRBD1 (6 bases). The CDR3 has 14 amino acids. Germline values: CDR1 ENHRY, CDR2 SYGVKD. V gave up 7 bases and J gave up 5 bases, with 18 bases separating them.

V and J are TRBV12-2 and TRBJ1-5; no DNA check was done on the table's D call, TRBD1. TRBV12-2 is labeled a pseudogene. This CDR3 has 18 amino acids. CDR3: CASRRGGTGGAGNQPQHF. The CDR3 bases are TGTGCAAGTCGCAGGGGCGGGACAGGGGGCGCGGGCAATCAGCCCCAGCATTTT.

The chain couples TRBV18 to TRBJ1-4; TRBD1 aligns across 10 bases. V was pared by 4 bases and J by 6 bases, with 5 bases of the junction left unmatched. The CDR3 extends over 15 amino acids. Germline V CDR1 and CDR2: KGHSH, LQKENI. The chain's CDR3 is CASSRSGQGDEKLFF. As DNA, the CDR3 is TGTGCCAGCTCACGAAGCGGACAGGGGGATGAAAAACTGTTTTTT.

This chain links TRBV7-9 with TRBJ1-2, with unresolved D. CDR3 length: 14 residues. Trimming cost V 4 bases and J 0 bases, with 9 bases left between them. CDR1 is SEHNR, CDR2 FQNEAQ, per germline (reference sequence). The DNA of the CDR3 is TGTGCCAGCAGCTGGGCAGGCCCTAACTATGGCTACACCTTC. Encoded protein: CASSWAGPNYGYTF. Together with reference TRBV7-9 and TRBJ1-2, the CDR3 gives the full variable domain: DTGVSQNPRHKITKRGQNVTFRCDPISEHNRLYWYRQTLGQGPEFLTYFQNEAQLEKSRLLSDRFSAERPKGSFSTLEIQRTEQGDSAMYLCASSWAGPNYGYTFGSGTRLTVV.

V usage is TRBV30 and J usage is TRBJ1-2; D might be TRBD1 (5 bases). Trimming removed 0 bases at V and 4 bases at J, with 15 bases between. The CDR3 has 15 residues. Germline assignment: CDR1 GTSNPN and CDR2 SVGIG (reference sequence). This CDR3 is CAWSVQLVRGYGYTF. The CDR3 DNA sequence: TGTGCCTGGAGTGTACAATTAGTAAGGGGCTATGGCTACACCTTC.

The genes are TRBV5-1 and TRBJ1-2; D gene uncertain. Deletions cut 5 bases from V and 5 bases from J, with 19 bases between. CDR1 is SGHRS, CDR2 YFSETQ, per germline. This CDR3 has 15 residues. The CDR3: CASRPQRGLIYGYTF. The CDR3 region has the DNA TGCGCCAGCAGGCCTCAGAGAGGTCTCATATATGGCTACACCTTC.

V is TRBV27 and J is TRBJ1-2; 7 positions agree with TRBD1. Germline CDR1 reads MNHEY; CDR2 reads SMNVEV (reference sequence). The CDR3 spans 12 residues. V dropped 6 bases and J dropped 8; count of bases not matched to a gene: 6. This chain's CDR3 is CASRRQGEGYTF. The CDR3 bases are TGTGCCAGCAGGAGACAGGGCGAGGGCTACACCTTC.

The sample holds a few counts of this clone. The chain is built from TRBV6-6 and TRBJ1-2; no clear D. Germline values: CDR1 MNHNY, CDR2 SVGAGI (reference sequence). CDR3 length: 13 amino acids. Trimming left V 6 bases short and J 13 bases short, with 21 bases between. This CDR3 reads CASRGIEQAPLTF. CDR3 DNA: TGTGCCAGCAGAGGTATTGAGCAGGCCCCTCTCACCTTC.

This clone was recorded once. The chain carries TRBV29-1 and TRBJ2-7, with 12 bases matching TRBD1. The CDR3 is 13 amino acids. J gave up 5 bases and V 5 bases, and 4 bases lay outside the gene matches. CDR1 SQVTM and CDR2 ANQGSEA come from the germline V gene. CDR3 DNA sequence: TGCAGCGTTCGGGACAGGGGGCTCCACGAGCAGTACTTC. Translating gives CSVRDRGLHEQYF.

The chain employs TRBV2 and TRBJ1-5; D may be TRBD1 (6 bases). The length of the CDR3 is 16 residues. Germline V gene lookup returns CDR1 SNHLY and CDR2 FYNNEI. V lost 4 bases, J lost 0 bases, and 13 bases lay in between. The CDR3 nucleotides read TGTGCCAGCAGTGGGGACATGGGCTCTAGCAATCAGCCCCAGCATTTT. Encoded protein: CASSGDMGSSNQPQHF.

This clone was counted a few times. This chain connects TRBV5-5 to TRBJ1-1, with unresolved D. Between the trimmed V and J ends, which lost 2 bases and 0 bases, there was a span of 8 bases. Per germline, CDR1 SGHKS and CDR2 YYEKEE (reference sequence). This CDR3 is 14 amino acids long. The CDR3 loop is CASSLTTLNTEAFF. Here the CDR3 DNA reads TGTGCCAGCAGCTTAACGACTCTGAACACTGAAGCTTTCTTT.